This entry features one TCR beta chain sequence. Antigen: not known. The data derive from a study of T cell responses to AZD1222 COVID-19 vaccine. Overall study findings and caveats: Only a handful of people who got AZD1222 tested seropositive at baseline. Repertoires were obtained only post-peak T cell response. Spike-specific TCR breadth and depth were elevated following two AZD1222 doses. Donors were chiefly white British, with a greater number of females, and clonal diversity was perhaps underestimated.

Using immunoSEQ multiplex PCR, the repertoire was profiled, and TCRdb retains in-frame clones only, with some absent. This sample has fewer than 120,000 clones; roughly 93% occur once, and the top ten carry 2.9%. V lost 0 bases, J lost 3 bases, and 13 bases lay in between. This CDR3 is built from 15 residues. CDR1 and CDR2 (germline): SGHTS, YDEGEE. Sequencing was performed on peripheral blood, taken 28 days after the second AZD1222 dose. The J gene is TRBJ2-7, the V gene TRBV5-8, with D perhaps TRBD1 (5 bases). The receptor comes from an adult who received the AZD1222 COVID-19 vaccine. The CDR3 protein is CASSLGGGAIYEQYF. CDR3 in DNA: TGTGCCAGCAGCTTGGGGGGTGGGGCCATCTACGAGCAGTACTTC.